This T cell receptor beta chain was captured in a study of identical twins (dated by TCRdb to 2016 to 2017). Study-level background: To test whether fetal clonotypes persist, this study deep-sequenced TCR alpha and beta repertoires from monozygotic twins, from unrelated adults of various ages, and from cord blood. To rule out contamination, the twin experiments were replicated at different times with different library preparation protocols. Beyond this particular receptor, the publication reports: The excess sharing between twins in beta out-of-frame sequences was weaker because fewer shared sequences reduced the signal-to-noise ratio. Invariant T cells such as MAIT and iNKT could partly confound zero-insertion analyses, though diverse VJ usage argued against this for most clonotypes. Out-of-frame TCR alpha sharing in monozygotic twins was systematically underestimated by recombination models, whereas sharing between unrelated individuals was in agreement with the recombination models. Abundant cord blood beta clonotypes had fewer insertions, young adult naive repertoires showed a similar but weaker trend, and memory repertoires showed no such trend. Compared with coincidental sharing between unrelated individuals, out-of-frame TCR alpha sequences shared between twins showed an excess of sequences with low generation probability. Because the same donors could not be followed over many years, the conclusions depended on cross-sectional statistical analysis.

Every donor in the study was a healthy Caucasian. The twin cohort comprised three pairs of female monozygotic twins, all aged about 18 to 29 years. Peripheral blood mononuclear cells were used as the source from which RNA for TCR libraries was isolated. This clonotype showed up just a few times. Its target antigen remains unknown. Base qualities are missing; no much larger clone stands one base away. The cysteine opens and the phenylalanine closes a CDR3 of 16 amino acids. Solely the CDR3 DNA is kept, with 48 bases framed from the first base. Reading the germline V gene (reference sequence) gives CDR1 SEHNR and CDR2 FQNEAQ. After removal of 5 bases from V and 0 bases from J, the junction retains 6 bases not matched to a gene. The library relied on 5' RACE. The sequencing machine was an Illumina HiSeq 2000. A universal primer binding site was introduced by template switching, and a unique molecular identifier was present in the final cDNA, enabling accurate counting of TCR cDNA molecules. First-strand cDNA for TCR alpha and beta chains was synthesized from specific primers in the conserved constant-segment region. To control for contamination, every cDNA library carried two barcodes: a SMART-Mk sample barcode plus Illumina barcodes. Two successive PCR steps introduced TruSeq adapter sequences along with Illumina sample barcodes. The Illumina HiSeq platform was used with custom primers to sequence TCR alpha and beta cDNA libraries. On the authors' methods: Raw reads were processed with MiGEC to extract unique molecular identifiers, and MiXCR was used to determine CDR3 positions. For each individual, recombination models were inferred using an EM algorithm with the repgenHMM and IGoR tools. Shared clonotype analysis was performed with the tcR package in R, normalizing sharing by the product of cloneset sizes. To study raw recombination free of thymic and clonal selection effects, out-of-frame nonproductive sequences were analyzed. TCRdb trimmed the raw reads at Q25, called clones with MiXCR and kept productive beta chains. Here each entry gathers all rows of one CDR3 protein and keeps the most common genes and DNA. These V and J calls rely on TCRdb rather than the paper's analysis. This sample gives about 890,000 distinct CDR3 sequences in total; around 12% of them show up just once. The biggest ten clones account for around 1.6% of the sample.

This sample was also put to use in a study of yellow fever vaccine responses in identical twins. As the second study states: According to the authors, in identical twins the way T cells responded to vaccination appeared partly convergent and partly personalized. In identical twins, the study followed T cell clones that responded to the vaccine with precision.

Source material: PBMCs. In this chain, TRBV7-9 is recombined with TRBJ2-7, and 11 junctional nucleotides match TRBD2. The clonotype comes from a woman younger than 30 in good health. For the CDR3, the sequence is CASSRTGLADSYEQYF. The DNA sequence follows: TGTGCCAGCAGCCGAACGGGACTAGCGGACTCCTACGAGCAGTACTTC.